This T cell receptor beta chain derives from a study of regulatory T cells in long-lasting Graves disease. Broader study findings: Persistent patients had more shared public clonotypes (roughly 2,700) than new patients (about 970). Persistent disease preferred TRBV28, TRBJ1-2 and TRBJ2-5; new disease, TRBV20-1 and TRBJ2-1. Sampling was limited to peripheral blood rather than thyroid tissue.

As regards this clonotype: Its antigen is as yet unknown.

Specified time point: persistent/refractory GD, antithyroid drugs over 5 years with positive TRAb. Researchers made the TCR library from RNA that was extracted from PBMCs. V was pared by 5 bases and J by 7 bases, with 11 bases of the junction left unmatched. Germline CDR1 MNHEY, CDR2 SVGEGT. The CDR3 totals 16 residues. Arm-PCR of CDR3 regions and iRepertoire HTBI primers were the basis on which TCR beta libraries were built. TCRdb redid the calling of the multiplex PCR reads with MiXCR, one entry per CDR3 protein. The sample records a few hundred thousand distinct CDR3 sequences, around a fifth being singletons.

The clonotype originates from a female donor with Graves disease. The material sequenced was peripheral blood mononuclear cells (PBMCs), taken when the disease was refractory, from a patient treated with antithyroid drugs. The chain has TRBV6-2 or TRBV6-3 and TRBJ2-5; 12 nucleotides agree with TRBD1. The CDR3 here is CASSVSGQGASVTQYF. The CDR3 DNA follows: TGTGCCAGCAGTGTCTCGGGACAGGGGGCGTCGGTGACCCAGTACTTC.